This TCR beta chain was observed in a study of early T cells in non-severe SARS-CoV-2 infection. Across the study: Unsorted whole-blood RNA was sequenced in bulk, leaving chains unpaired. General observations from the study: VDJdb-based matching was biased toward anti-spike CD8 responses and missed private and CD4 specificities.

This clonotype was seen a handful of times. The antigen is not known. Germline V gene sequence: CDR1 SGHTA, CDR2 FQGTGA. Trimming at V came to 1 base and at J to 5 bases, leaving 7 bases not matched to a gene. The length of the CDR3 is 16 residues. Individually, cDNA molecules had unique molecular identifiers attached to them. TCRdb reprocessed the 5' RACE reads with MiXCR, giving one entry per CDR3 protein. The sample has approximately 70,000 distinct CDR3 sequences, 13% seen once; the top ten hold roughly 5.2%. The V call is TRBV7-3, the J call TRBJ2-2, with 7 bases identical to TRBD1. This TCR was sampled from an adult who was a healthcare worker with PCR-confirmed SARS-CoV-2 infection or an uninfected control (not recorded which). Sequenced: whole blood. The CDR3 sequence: CASSLMAGGNTGELFF. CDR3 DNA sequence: TGTGCCAGCAGCTTAATGGCAGGGGGTAATACCGGGGAGCTGTTTTTT. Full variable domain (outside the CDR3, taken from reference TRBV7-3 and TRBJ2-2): GAGVSQTPSNKVTEKGKYVELRCDPISGHTALYWYRQSLGQGPEFLIYFQGTGAADDSGLPNDRFFAVRPEGSVSTLKIQRTERGDSAVYLCASSLMAGGNTGELFFGEGSRLTVL.